This TCR beta chain is drawn from a study of cytomegalovirus exposure and HLA in healthy donors. PCR involved 60 Vbeta and 13 Jbeta primers. Profiling relied on immunoSEQ multiplex PCR, and the TCRdb table lists in-frame clones only, not all of them. This sample carries 200,000 to 250,000 clones, about 85% of them seen once, and the ten largest clones take 1.3%. V dropped 5 bases and J dropped 3; count of bases not matched to a gene: 9. CDR3 length equals 16 residues. Germline CDR1 MDHEN, CDR2 SYDVKM. This TCR came from a human donor in good health. Sample: PBMCs. V gene TRBV28 combines with J gene TRBJ2-1; 8 bases fit TRBD1. The DNA of the CDR3 is TGTGCCAGCAGTCCGCACAGGGGGGACTTCTACAATGAGCAGTTCTTC. Translated, it gives CASSPHRGDFYNEQFF.